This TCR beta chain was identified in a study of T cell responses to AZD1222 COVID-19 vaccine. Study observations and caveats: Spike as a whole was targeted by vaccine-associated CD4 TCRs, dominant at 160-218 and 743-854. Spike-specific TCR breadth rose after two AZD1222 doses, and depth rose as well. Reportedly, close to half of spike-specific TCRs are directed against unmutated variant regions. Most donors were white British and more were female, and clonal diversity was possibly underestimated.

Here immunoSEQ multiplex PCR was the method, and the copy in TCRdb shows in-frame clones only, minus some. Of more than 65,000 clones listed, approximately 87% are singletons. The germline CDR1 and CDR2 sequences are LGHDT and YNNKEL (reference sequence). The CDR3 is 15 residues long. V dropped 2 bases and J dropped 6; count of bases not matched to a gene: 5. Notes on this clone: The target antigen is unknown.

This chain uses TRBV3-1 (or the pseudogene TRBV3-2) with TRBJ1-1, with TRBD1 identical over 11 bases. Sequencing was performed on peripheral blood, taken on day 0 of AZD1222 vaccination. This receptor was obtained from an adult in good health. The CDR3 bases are TGTGCCAGCAGCCAAACCGGGACAGGGGGATCTGAAGCTTTCTTT. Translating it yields CASSQTGTGGSEAFF.